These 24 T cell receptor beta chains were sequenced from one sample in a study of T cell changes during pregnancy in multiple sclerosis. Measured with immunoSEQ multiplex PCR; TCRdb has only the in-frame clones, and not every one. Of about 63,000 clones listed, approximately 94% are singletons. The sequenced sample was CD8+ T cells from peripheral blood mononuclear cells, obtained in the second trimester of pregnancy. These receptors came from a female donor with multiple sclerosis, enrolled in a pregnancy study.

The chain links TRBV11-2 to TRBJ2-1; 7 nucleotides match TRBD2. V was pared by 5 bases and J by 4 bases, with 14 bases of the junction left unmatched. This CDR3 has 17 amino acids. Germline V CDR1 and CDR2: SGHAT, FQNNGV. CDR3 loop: CASSPEGGRVGYNEQFF. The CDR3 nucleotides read TGTGCCAGCAGCCCGGAGGGTGGGAGGGTGGGGTACAATGAGCAGTTCTTC.

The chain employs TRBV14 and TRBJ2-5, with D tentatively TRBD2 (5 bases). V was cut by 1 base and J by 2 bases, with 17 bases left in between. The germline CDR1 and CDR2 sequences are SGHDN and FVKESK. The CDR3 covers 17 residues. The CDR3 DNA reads TGTGCCAGCAGCCAAGTTCTGGTTATCAGCGGACAAGAGACCCAGTACTTC. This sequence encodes CASSQVLVISGQETQYF.

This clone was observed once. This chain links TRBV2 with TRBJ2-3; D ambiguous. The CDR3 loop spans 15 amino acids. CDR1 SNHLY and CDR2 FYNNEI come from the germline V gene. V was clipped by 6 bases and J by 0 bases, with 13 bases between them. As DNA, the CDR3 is TGTGCCAGCAGCCTTTTGATGACTAGCACAGATACGCAGTATTTT. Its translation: CASSLLMTSTDTQYF.

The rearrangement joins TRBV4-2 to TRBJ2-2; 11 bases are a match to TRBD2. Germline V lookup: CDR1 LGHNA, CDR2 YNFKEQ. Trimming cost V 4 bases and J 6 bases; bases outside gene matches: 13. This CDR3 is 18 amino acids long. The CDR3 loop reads CASSLRLAGPTGAGELFF. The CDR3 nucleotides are TGTGCCAGCAGCCTACGACTAGCGGGACCCACCGGGGCCGGGGAGCTGTTTTTT.

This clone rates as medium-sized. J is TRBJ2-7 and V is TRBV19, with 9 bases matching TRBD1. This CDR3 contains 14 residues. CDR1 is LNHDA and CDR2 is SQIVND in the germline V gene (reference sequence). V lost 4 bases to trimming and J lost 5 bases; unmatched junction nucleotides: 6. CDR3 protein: CASSKGQGFDEQYF. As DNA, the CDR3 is TGTGCCAGTAGTAAAGGACAGGGGTTCGACGAGCAGTACTTC.

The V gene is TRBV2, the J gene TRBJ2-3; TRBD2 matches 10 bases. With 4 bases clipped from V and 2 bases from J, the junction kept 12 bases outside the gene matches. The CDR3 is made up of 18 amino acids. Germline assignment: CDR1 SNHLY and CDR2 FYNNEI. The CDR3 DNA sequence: TGTGCCAGCAGTGCGGGTGTGTGGAGCGGGAGGGTCACAGATACGCAGTATTTT. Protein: CASSAGVWSGRVTDTQYF. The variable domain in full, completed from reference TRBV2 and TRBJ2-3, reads EPEVTQTPSHQVTQMGQEVILRCVPISNHLYFYWYRQILGQKVEFLVSFYNNEISEKSEIFDDQFSVERPDGSNFTLKIRSTKLEDSAMYFCASSAGVWSGRVTDTQYFGPGTRLTVL.

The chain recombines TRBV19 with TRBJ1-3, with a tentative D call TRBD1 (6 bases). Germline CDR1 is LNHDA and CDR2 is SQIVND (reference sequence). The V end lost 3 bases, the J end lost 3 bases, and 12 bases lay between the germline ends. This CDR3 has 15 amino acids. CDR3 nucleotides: TGTGCCAGTAGTATTACAGGGTCGGATGGAAACACCATATATTTT. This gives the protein CASSITGSDGNTIYF.

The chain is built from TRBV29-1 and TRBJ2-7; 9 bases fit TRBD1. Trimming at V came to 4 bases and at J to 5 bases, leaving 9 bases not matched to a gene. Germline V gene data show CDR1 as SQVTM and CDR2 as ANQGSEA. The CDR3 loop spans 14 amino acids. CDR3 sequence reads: CSVADRGNLDEQYF. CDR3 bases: TGCAGCGTTGCGGACAGGGGAAATTTGGACGAGCAGTACTTC.

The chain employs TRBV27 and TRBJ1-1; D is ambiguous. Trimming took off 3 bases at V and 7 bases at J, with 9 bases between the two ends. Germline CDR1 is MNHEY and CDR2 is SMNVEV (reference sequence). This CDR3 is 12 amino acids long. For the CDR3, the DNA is TGTGCCAGCAGTTTCCCGGGTGGTGAAGCTTTCTTT. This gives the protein CASSFPGGEAFF.

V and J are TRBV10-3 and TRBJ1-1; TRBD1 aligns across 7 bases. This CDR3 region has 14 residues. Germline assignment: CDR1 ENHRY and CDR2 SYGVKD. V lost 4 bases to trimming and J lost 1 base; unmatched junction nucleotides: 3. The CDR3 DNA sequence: TGTGCCATCAGTGGGGGACAGCCGAACACTGAAGCTTTCTTT. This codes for CAISGGQPNTEAFF.

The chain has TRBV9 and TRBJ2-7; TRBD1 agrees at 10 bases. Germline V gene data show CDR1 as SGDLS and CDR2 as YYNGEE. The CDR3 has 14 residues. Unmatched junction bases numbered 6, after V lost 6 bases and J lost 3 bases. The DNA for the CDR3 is TGTGCCAGCAACTCCGGGACAGGGGACTACGAGCAGTACTTC. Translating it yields CASNSGTGDYEQYF. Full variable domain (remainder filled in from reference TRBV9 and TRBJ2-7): DSGVTQTPKHLITATGQRVTLRCSPRSGDLSVYWYQQSLDQGLQFLIQYYNGEERAKGNILERFSAQQFPDLHSELNLSSLELGDSALYFCASNSGTGDYEQYFGPGTRLTVT.

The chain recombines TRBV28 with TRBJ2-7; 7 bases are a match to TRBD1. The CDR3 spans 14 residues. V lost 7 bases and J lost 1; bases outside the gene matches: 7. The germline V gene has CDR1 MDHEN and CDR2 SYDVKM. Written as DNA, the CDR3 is TGTGCCAGCACCTTCAGGGGGTTTTCCTACGAGCAGTACTTC. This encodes CASTFRGFSYEQYF.

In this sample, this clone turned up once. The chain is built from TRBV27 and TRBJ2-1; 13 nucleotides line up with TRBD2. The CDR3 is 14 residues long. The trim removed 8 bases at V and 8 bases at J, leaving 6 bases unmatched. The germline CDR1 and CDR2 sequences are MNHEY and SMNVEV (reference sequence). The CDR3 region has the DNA TGTGCCAGCGGCCAAGGACTAGCGGGAGATGAGCAGTTCTTC. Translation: CASGQGLAGDEQFF.

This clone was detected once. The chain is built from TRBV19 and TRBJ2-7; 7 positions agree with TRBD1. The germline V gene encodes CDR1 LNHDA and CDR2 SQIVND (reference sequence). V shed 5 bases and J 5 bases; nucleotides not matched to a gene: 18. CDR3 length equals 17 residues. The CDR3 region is CASSVSLRDSNLHEQYF. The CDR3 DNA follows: TGTGCCAGTAGTGTATCACTCCGGGACAGTAACCTCCACGAGCAGTACTTC.

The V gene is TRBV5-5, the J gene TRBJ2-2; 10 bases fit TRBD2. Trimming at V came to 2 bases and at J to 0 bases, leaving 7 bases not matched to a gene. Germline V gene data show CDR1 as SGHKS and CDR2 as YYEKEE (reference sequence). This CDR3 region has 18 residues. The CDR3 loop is CASSLQPGLATNTGELFF. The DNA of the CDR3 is TGTGCCAGCAGCTTACAACCGGGACTAGCGACGAACACCGGGGAGCTGTTTTTT.

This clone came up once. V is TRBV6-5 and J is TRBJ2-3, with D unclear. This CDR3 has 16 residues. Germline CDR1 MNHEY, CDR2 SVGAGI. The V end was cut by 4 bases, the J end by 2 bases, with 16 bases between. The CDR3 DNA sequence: TGTGCCAGCAGTTCACAATCCAGATTATTCACAGATACGCAGTATTTT. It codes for CASSSQSRLFTDTQYF.

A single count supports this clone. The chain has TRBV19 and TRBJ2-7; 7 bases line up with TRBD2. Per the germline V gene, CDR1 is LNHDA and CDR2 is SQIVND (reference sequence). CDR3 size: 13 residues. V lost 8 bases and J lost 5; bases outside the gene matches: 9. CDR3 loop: CASLGIGRDEQYF. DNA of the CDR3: TGTGCCAGTCTAGGGATAGGGAGGGACGAGCAGTACTTC.

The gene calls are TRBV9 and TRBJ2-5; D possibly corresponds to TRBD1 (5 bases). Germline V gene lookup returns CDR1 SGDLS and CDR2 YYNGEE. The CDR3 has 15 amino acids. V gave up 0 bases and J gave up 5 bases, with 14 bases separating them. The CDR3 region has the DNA TGTGCCAGCAGCGTAGAAGCAGGGCGTAGTGAGACCCAGTACTTC. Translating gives CASSVEAGRSETQYF.

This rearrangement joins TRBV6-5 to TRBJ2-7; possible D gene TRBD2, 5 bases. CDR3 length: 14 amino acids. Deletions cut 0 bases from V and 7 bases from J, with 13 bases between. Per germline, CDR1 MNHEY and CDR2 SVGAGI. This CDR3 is CASSYSYSSGEQYF. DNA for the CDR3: TGTGCCAGCAGTTACTCGTACTCTTCGGGGGAGCAGTACTTC.

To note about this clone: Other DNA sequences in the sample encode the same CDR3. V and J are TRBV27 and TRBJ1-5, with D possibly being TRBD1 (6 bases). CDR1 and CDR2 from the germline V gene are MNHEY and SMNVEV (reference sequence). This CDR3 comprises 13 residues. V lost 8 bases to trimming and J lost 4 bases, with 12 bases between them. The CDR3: CASSLRGNQPQHF. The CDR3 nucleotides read TGTGCCAGCTCTCTCAGGGGAAATCAGCCCCAGCATTTT.

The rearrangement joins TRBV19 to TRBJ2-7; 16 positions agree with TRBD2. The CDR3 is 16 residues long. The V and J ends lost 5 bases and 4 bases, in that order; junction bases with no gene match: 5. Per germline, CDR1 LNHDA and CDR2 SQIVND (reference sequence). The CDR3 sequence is CASSWGLAGGKYEQYF. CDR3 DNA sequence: TGTGCCAGTAGTTGGGGACTAGCGGGAGGGAAGTACGAGCAGTACTTC.

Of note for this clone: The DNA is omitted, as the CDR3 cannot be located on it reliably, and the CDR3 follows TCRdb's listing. CDR3 protein: CASSSSGQGNYQPQHF. The rearrangement uses TRBV27 and TRBJ1-5; TRBD1, as called in the table, went unchecked against the DNA. Germline V gene sequence: CDR1 MNHEY, CDR2 SMNVEV (reference sequence). The CDR3 has 16 amino acids, counting both end residues.

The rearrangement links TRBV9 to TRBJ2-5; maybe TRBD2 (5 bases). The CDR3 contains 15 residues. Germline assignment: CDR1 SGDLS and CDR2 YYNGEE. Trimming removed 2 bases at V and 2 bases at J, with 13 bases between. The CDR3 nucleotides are TGTGCCAGCAGCGTTAGTCACGGGGTTCAAGAGACCCAGTACTTC. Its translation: CASSVSHGVQETQYF.

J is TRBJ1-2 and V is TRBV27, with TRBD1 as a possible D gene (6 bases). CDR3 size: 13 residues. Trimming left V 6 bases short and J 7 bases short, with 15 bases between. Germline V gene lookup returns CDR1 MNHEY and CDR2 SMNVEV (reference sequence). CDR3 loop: CASRDRLAVGYTF. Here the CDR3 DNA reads TGTGCCAGCAGAGACAGGTTGGCTGTTGGCTACACCTTC.